The rows below give T cell receptor beta chains drawn from one sample of a study of blood T cell repertoires in COVID-19. Profiled with immunoSEQ multiplex PCR; TCRdb holds only in-frame clones, not every one. The table shows 110,000 or so clones, with approximately 85% occurring only once. The material sequenced was peripheral blood. Receptor source: a man in his forties with acute or convalescent COVID-19. The CDR3 runs from the conserved cysteine through the conserved F or W. Each record gives: V gene, clone size, J gene, D gene, CDR3 protein, CDR3 DNA. The D gene is left open where the match is weak. Clone size is not always given. Where it is, it says once, few, many or a class for expanded clones.

V: TRBV12-3/TRBV12-4; size: -; J: TRBJ1-1; D: TRBD1; CDR3: CASSSTGPTEAFF; DNA: TGTGCCAGCAGCTCGACAGGGCCTACTGAAGCTTTCTTT
V: TRBV5-5; size: -; J: TRBJ1-2; D: -; CDR3: CASSYIGVLRGGYTF; DNA: TGTGCCAGCAGCTACATCGGGGTCCTCAGAGGGGGCTACACCTTC
V: TRBV7-8; size: -; J: TRBJ2-2; D: -; CDR3: CASSLDRNTGELFF; DNA: TGTGCCAGCAGCTTAGACAGGAACACCGGGGAGCTGTTTTTT
V: TRBV7-2; size: -; J: TRBJ2-5; D: TRBD2; CDR3: CASSALAGGTIQYF; DNA: TGTGCCAGCAGCGCGTTAGCGGGGGGTACCATCCAGTACTTC
V: TRBV6-5; size: -; J: TRBJ1-1; D: TRBD1; CDR3: CASSYPLDRVGTEAFF; DNA: TGTGCCAGCAGTTACCCACTTGACAGGGTGGGAACTGAAGCTTTCTTT
V: TRBV11-3; size: few; J: TRBJ2-1; D: TRBD1; CDR3: CASSAGEGTGTNEQFF; DNA: TGTGCCAGCAGCGCGGGGGAAGGGACAGGGACGAATGAGCAGTTCTTC
V: TRBV19; size: -; J: TRBJ1-2; D: TRBD1; CDR3: CASSPGTGTYGYTF; DNA: TGTGCCAGTAGCCCCGGGACAGGGACCTATGGCTACACCTTC
V: TRBV11-1; size: -; J: TRBJ1-1; D: -; CDR3: CATCITGPTEAFF; DNA: TGTGCCACCTGCATAACAGGCCCCACTGAAGCTTTCTTT
V: TRBV9; size: -; J: TRBJ2-3; D: TRBD2; CDR3: CASSVVTSGGGATDTQYF; DNA: TGTGCCAGCAGCGTAGTTACTAGCGGGGGGGGTGCCACAGATACGCAGTATTTT
V: TRBV19; size: once; J: TRBJ1-1; D: -; CDR3: CASSVSAEGGKAFF; DNA: TGTGCCAGTAGTGTCTCGGCTGAGGGGGGGAAAGCTTTCTTT
V: TRBV4-3; size: -; J: TRBJ2-3; D: TRBD2; CDR3: CASSPRSSGGLTDTQYF; DNA: TGCGCCAGCAGCCCAAGATCTAGCGGGGGCCTCACAGATACGCAGTATTTT
V: TRBV4-2; size: -; J: TRBJ2-7; D: -; CDR3: CASSHDPASQGEQYF; DNA: TGTGCCAGCAGCCATGACCCGGCGAGCCAGGGCGAGCAGTACTTC
V: TRBV7-9; size: once; J: TRBJ1-1; D: -; CDR3: CASSFGQAAEAFF; DNA: TGTGCCAGCAGCTTCGGTCAGGCCGCCGAAGCTTTCTTT
V: TRBV9; size: -; J: TRBJ1-6; D: TRBD1; CDR3: CASTRRDSDNSPLHF; DNA: TGTGCCAGCACCAGAAGGGACAGCGATAATTCACCCCTCCACTTT
V: TRBV7-2; size: -; J: TRBJ2-7; D: TRBD2; CDR3: CASSSRGALADLYEQYF; DNA: TGTGCCAGCAGTTCCCGCGGTGCCCTAGCGGATCTCTACGAGCAGTACTTC
V: TRBV6-4; size: -; J: TRBJ1-1; D: -; CDR3: CASRHDTVAGEAFF; DNA: TGTGCCAGCAGACATGACACAGTAGCGGGTGAAGCTTTCTTT
V: TRBV7-9; size: -; J: TRBJ2-1; D: -; CDR3: CASSIRGEQFF; DNA: TGTGCCAGCAGCATTCGGGGAGAGCAGTTCTTC
V: TRBV7-2; size: once; J: TRBJ2-5; D: TRBD1; CDR3: CASSFDRVETQYF; DNA: TGTGCCAGCAGCTTCGACAGGGTGGAGACCCAGTACTTC
V: TRBV7-9; size: few; J: TRBJ2-7; D: -; CDR3: CASSPPEVSYEQYF; DNA: TGTGCCAGCAGCCCCCCAGAAGTCTCCTACGAGCAGTACTTC
V: TRBV9; size: -; J: TRBJ2-3; D: -; CDR3: CASSVAGVTDTQYF; DNA: TGTGCCAGCAGCGTAGCGGGGGTCACAGATACGCAGTATTTT
V: TRBV5-1; size: -; J: TRBJ1-4; D: TRBD1; CDR3: CASSSQGSIGEKLFF; DNA: TGCGCCAGCAGCTCACAGGGGAGTATAGGAGAAAAACTGTTTTTT
V: TRBV5-1; size: -; J: TRBJ2-2; D: TRBD2; CDR3: CASSSIAGANTGELFF; DNA: TGCGCCAGCAGCTCAATAGCGGGGGCCAACACCGGGGAGCTGTTTTTT
V: TRBV12-3/TRBV12-4; size: -; J: TRBJ1-2; D: -; CDR3: CASSLGGEWGYTF; DNA: TGTGCCAGCAGTTTAGGGGGGGAGTGGGGCTACACCTTC
V: TRBV11-2; size: -; J: TRBJ2-1; D: -; CDR3: CASSSYSNNEQFF; DNA: TGTGCCAGCAGCTCATACTCGAACAATGAGCAGTTCTTC
V: TRBV11-2; size: -; J: TRBJ2-7; D: -; CDR3: CASSLSGYEQYF; DNA: TGTGCCAGCAGCCTTTCAGGCTACGAGCAGTACTTC
V: TRBV30; size: -; J: TRBJ1-1; D: -; CDR3: CAWSVGGVNTEAFF; DNA: TGTGCCTGGAGTGTGGGGGGGGTTAACACTGAAGCTTTCTTT
V: TRBV2; size: -; J: TRBJ1-1; D: -; CDR3: CASNLRGMNTEAFF; DNA: TGTGCCAGCAATCTTCGGGGTATGAACACTGAAGCTTTCTTT
V: TRBV19; size: -; J: TRBJ2-1; D: -; CDR3: CASSALGPGNEQFF; DNA: TGTGCCAGTAGCGCGCTGGGGCCAGGTAATGAGCAGTTCTTC
V: TRBV2; size: -; J: TRBJ2-3; D: -; CDR3: CASSGRLGGTDTQYF; DNA: TGTGCCAGCAGTGGTCGACTCGGCGGAACAGATACGCAGTATTTT
V: TRBV3-1/TRBV3-2; size: -; J: TRBJ2-7; D: TRBD1; CDR3: CASSNRDRDYEQYF; DNA: TGTGCCAGCAGCAACCGGGACAGGGACTACGAGCAGTACTTC
V: TRBV7-6; size: -; J: TRBJ2-5; D: TRBD2; CDR3: CASSLGVSGGAVVTQYF; DNA: TGTGCCAGCAGCTTAGGGGTTAGCGGGGGGGCCGTTGTGACCCAGTACTTC
V: TRBV7-9; size: few; J: TRBJ2-7; D: -; CDR3: CASSFLGSDEQYF; DNA: TGTGCCAGCAGCTTTTTGGGGAGCGACGAGCAGTACTTC
V: TRBV12-3/TRBV12-4; size: -; J: TRBJ1-3; D: -; CDR3: CASNAFGGNTIYF; DNA: TGTGCCAGCAATGCTTTCGGGGGAAACACCATATATTTT
V: TRBV2; size: -; J: TRBJ2-1; D: -; CDR3: CASSVRDTFYNEQFF; DNA: TGTGCCAGCAGTGTCCGGGACACCTTCTACAATGAGCAGTTCTTC